This TCR beta chain was identified in a study of PD-1 blockade in classical Hodgkin lymphoma. For this clone: Its antigen is undetermined.

The CDR3 runs to 19 residues. The germline V gene encodes CDR1 ENHRY and CDR2 SYGVKD. V gave up 6 bases and J gave up 0 bases; unmatched junction bases: 15. General study results and limits: Before treatment, complete responders showed about the same diversity as newly diagnosed patients. CD4+ TCR diversity, unlike CD8+, rose significantly by C4D1.

This table comes from immunoSEQ multiplex PCR, and its TCRdb copy is limited to in-frame clones, with some not included. The table shows over 50,000 clones, with around nine tenths occurring only once. Described time point: cycle 4 day 1 (C4D1), after less than 7 weeks of nivolumab. Each patient's relapse followed autologous stem cell transplantation, and brentuximab vedotin exposure varied. Complete response, partial response or progressive disease constituted the best responses recorded. The material sequenced was peripheral blood mononuclear cells (PBMCs), taken before the fourth cycle of nivolumab. This TCR was sampled from a human donor with classical Hodgkin lymphoma. This chain connects TRBV10-3 to TRBJ2-1; 9 bases are a match to TRBD2. The CDR3 coding sequence is TGTGCCATCAGCCTTTCACAGGCTTCGCGGGAGGGCTCCTACAATGAGCAGTTCTTC. This encodes CAISLSQASREGSYNEQFF.